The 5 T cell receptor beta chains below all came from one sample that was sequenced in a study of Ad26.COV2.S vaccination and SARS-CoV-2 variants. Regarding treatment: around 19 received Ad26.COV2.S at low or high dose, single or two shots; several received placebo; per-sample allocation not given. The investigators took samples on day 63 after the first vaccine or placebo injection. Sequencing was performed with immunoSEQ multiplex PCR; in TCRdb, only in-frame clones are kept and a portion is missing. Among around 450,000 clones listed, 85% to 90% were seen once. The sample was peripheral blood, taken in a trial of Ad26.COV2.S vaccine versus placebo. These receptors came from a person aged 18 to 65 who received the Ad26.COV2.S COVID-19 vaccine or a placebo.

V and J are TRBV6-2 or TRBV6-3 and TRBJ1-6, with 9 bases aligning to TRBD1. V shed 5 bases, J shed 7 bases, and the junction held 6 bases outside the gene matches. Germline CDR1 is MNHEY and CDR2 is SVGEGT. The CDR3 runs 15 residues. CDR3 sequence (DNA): TGTGCCAGCAGTCCCCTCGGGACAGGGAATTCACCCCTCCACTTT. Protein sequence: CASSPLGTGNSPLHF.

The CDR3 spells CASSKVRDRGHEQYF. Written as DNA, the CDR3 is TGTGCCAGCAGCAAAGTTCGGGACAGGGGGCACGAGCAGTACTTC. The V call is TRBV21-1, the J call TRBJ2-7; the table names TRBD1, a call not compared with the DNA. TRBV21-1 is a documented pseudogene. CDR3 length: 15 residues.

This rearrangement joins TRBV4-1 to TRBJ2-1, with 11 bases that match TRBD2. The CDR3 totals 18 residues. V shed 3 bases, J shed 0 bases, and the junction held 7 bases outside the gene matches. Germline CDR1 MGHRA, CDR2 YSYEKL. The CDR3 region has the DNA TGCGCCAGCAGCCAGGGTAGACTAGCGGGGACCTCCTACAATGAGCAGTTCTTC. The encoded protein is CASSQGRLAGTSYNEQFF.

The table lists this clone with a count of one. The CDR3 loop reads CASTPTSGGEPQYF. CDR3 DNA: TGTGCCAGCACCCCGACTAGCGGGGGGGAACCCCAGTACTTC. The chain has TRBV5-4 and TRBJ2-5, with 14 nucleotides matching TRBD2. The CDR3 runs to 14 residues. Germline trimming cut 6 bases from V and 9 bases from J; bases unmatched to any gene: 7. Germline lookup yields CDR1 SGHNT and CDR2 YYREEE (reference sequence).

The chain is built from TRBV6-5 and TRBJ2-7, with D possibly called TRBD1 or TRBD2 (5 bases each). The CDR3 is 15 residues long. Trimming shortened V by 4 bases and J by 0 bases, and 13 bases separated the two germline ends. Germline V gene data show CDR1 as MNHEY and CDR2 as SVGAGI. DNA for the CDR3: TGTGCCAGCAGTTTCCGGGACCCTAGCTCCTACGAGCAGTACTTC. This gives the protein CASSFRDPSSYEQYF.